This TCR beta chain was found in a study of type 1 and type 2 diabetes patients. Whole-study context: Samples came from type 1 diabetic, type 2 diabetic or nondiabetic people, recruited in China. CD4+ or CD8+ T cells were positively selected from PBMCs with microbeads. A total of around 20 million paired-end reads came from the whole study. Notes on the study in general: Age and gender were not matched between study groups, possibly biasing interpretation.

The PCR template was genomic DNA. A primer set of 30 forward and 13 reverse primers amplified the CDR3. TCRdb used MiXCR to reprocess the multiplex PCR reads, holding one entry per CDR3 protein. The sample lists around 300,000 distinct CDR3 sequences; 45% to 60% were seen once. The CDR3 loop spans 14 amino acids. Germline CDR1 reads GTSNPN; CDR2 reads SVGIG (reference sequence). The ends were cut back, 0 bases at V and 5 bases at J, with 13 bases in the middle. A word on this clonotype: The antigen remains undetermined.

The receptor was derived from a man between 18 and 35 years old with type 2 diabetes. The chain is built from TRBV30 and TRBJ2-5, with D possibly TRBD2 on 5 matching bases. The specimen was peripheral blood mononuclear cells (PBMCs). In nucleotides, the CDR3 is TGTGCCTGGAGTGTTGGGAGTGGGTGGGAGACCCAGTACTTC. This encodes CAWSVGSGWETQYF.